What follows describes a single T cell receptor beta chain. Its antigen remains unidentified. The CDR3 loop spans 11 amino acids. Germline V CDR1 and CDR2: MDHEN, SYDVKM. Carrying UMI labels, the TRB cDNA libraries were prepared through 5' RACE. TCRdb re-called the 5' RACE reads and catalogs CDR3 proteins one per entry, DNA excluded. The sample totals about 150,000 distinct CDR3 sequences. The sample belongs to a study of CXCR3-negative and CXCR3-positive naive CD8 T cells. Study as a whole: Some 150 million TRB reads in total, about 1.5 +/- 0.3 million per library. Study-level points and caveats: Memory CD8+ cells had much lower diversity, and both naive subsets had comparably high diversity. CXCR3-positive naive cells had TRB CDR3s that were more hydrophobic than CXCR3-negative naive cells had. The TRBV-TRBJ usage of naive CXCR3-negative and CXCR3-positive cells was similar, but that of memory cells differed.

In triplicate, each CD8+ T cell subset was sorted at a few hundred thousand cells per replicate. This clonotype was obtained from a human donor in good health. Some clones in this sample may be carry-over from other donors' samples. The chain links TRBV28 to TRBJ2-7; TCRdb outputs TRBD2, but without DNA this stays unchecked. Sequenced: naive CXCR3+ CD8+ T cells from blood. Subset in this sample: CD45RO-CCR7+CD27+CD95- naive CD8+ T cells expressing CXCR3 (TNR3+). CDR3 sequence reads: CASRRGHEQYF.